Presented here are 15 T cell receptor beta chains from one specimen sequenced in a study of blood T cell repertoires in COVID-19. Generated by immunoSEQ multiplex PCR, the TCRdb table keeps only in-frame clones and is missing some. The sample has approximately 75,000 clones, roughly four fifths seen once; the top ten hold around 27%. The sample was peripheral blood. All receptors come from a woman at least 80 years old with active or convalescent COVID-19.

The chain is built from TRBV27 and TRBJ2-2; D is uncertain. Looked up from germline, CDR1 is MNHEY and CDR2 is SMNVEV (reference sequence). The CDR3 contains 12 residues. Trimming shortened V by 6 bases and J by 10 bases, and 12 bases separated the two germline ends. CDR3 in DNA: TGTGCCAGCAGAGGCCCTGAGGTGGAGCTGTTTTTT. This codes for CASRGPEVELFF.

The chain carries TRBV6-6 and TRBJ1-5, with 8 bases identical to TRBD1. CDR3 length: 16 amino acids. Per germline, CDR1 MNHNY and CDR2 SVGAGI (reference sequence). With V trimmed by 8 bases and J by 4 bases, 13 bases remained unmatched. The CDR3 sequence: CASALDRGEGNQPQHF. In DNA form, the CDR3 reads TGTGCCAGCGCCCTTGACAGGGGAGAAGGTAATCAGCCCCAGCATTTT.

The chain links TRBV11-2 to TRBJ2-1, with D possibly being TRBD1 (7 bases). Germline V gene data show CDR1 as SGHAT and CDR2 as FQNNGV. The CDR3 has 14 amino acids. V dropped 5 bases and J dropped 9 bases, with 17 bases sitting between them. CDR3 sequence (DNA): TGTGCCAGCAGCGAGACAGGGAGGAGGTCTGAGCAGTTCTTC. This gives the protein CASSETGRRSEQFF.

Written as DNA, the CDR3 is TGTGCCAGCAGTTTCCAAAGGGGTCGGAGGCCCCAGCATTTT. Translated: CASSFQRGRRPQHF. The chain is built from TRBV28 and TRBJ1-5; D is perhaps TRBD1 (5 bases). CDR1 MDHEN and CDR2 SYDVKM come from the germline V gene. The CDR3 has 14 amino acids. Trimming stripped 3 bases from V and 9 bases from J, with 15 bases between. Using reference TRBV28 and TRBJ1-5 for the parts outside the CDR3, the full variable domain is DVKVTQSSRYLVKRTGEKVFLECVQDMDHENMFWYRQDPGLGLRLIYFSYDVKMKEKGDIPEGYSVSREKKERFSLILESASTNQTSMYLCASSFQRGRRPQHFGDGTRLSIL.

This clone came up a few times. This chain joins TRBV27 and TRBJ1-2, with D hard to call. V was trimmed by 0 bases and J by 4 bases, leaving 12 bases between them. Germline CDR1 MNHEY, CDR2 SMNVEV (reference sequence). This CDR3 contains 15 residues. DNA of the CDR3: TGTGCCAGCAGTTTATCGTCGAGGGCTGGCTATGGCTACACCTTC. Its protein product is CASSLSSRAGYGYTF.

The table lists this clone with many counts. J is TRBJ1-2 and V is TRBV28, with D possibly matching TRBD1 (5 bases). The CDR3 has 16 amino acids. The germline gives CDR1 MDHEN, CDR2 SYDVKM. The V end lost 5 bases, the J end lost 2 bases, and 18 bases lay between the germline ends. In DNA, the CDR3 is TGTGCCAGCAGTCTCCTTCAGGGACTCAGAAACTATGGCTACACCTTC. The encoded protein is CASSLLQGLRNYGYTF.

This rearrangement joins TRBV30 to TRBJ1-3, with 7 bases aligning to TRBD1. The CDR3 extends over 14 amino acids. Unmatched junction bases numbered 6, after V lost 3 bases and J lost 4 bases. CDR1 GTSNPN and CDR2 SVGIG come from the germline V gene (reference sequence). CDR3 nucleotide sequence: TGTGCCTGGAGAACAGGGGTGGTGGGAAACACCATATATTTT. It is translated as CAWRTGVVGNTIYF.

V and J are TRBV29-1 and TRBJ1-1; tentative D call: TRBD1 (6 bases). The length of the CDR3 is 14 residues. In germline, CDR1 is SQVTM, CDR2 ANQGSEA. Trimming took 8 bases from V and 1 from J, leaving 17 bases between them. The CDR3 bases are TGCAGCTCCGGAGAAATGGGGGCGAACACTGAAGCTTTCTTT. This encodes CSSGEMGANTEAFF. The variable domain in full, with the rest retrieved from reference TRBV29-1 and TRBJ1-1, is SAVISQKPSRDICQRGTSLTIQCQVDSQVTMMFWYRQQPGQSLTLIATANQGSEATYESGFVIDKFPISRPNLTFSTLTVSNMSPEDSSIYLCSSGEMGANTEAFFGQGTRLTVV.

This clone came up a few times. The chain combines TRBV12-3 or TRBV12-4 with TRBJ2-7; weak D call: TRBD1 (6 bases). This CDR3 has 12 residues. The V gene lost 8 bases and the J gene lost 0 bases, with 8 bases spanning the gap. CDR3 DNA: TGTGCCAGCCAGGGGACCTCCTACGAGCAGTACTTC. As protein: CASQGTSYEQYF.

This chain links TRBV28 with TRBJ2-7; no clear D. The V and J ends lost 10 bases and 6 bases respectively, with 16 bases between them. This CDR3 spans 12 amino acids. Germline CDR1 MDHEN, CDR2 SYDVKM. The CDR3 bases are TGTGCCACCGGATCTTTTTTAGCCGAGCAGTACTTC. Translated, it gives CATGSFLAEQYF.

The chain couples TRBV27 to TRBJ1-1, with D possibly matching TRBD1 (5 bases). Germline-derived CDR1 and CDR2 are MNHEY and SMNVEV (reference sequence). Trimming took 7 bases from V and 0 from J, leaving 15 bases between them. This CDR3 has 15 amino acids. CDR3 in amino acids: CASTPSGGLNTEAFF. In DNA, the CDR3 is TGTGCCAGCACCCCTTCCGGGGGTTTGAACACTGAAGCTTTCTTT.

The V gene is TRBV5-6, the J gene TRBJ1-2; D gene uncertain. Trimming shortened V by 4 bases and J by 3 bases, and 13 bases separated the two germline ends. This CDR3 spans 14 amino acids. The germline V gene encodes CDR1 SGHDT and CDR2 YYEEEE. The CDR3 DNA reads as TGTGCCAGCAGCAAACGAGGGCGCCACTATGGCTACACCTTC. Its protein is CASSKRGRHYGYTF.

The chain couples TRBV11-2 to TRBJ2-3; D may be TRBD2 (7 bases). V was clipped by 4 bases and J by 5 bases, with 22 bases between them. Germline CDR1 reads SGHAT; CDR2 reads FQNNGV. The CDR3 has 17 residues. CDR3 in DNA: TGTGCCAGCAGCTCGATAAAAGGGGGGAGGGTTGGAGATACGCAGTATTTT. Translating gives CASSSIKGGRVGDTQYF.

This clone was seen more than once but under ten times. This chain joins TRBV19 and TRBJ1-1; maybe TRBD1 (6 bases). V was pared by 10 bases and J by 5 bases, with 11 bases between. Germline CDR1 is LNHDA and CDR2 is SQIVND (reference sequence). The length of the CDR3 is 11 residues. The CDR3 reads CATYRETEAFF. DNA for the CDR3: TGTGCCACGTACAGGGAGACTGAAGCTTTCTTT.

J is TRBJ2-3 and V is TRBV11-2; 8 positions match TRBD1. Unmatched junction bases numbered 5, after V lost 4 bases and J lost 2 bases. The CDR3 is made up of 15 amino acids. The germline CDR1 and CDR2 sequences are SGHAT and FQNNGV. The CDR3 sequence is CASSSQGAFTDTQYF. The CDR3 DNA is TGTGCCAGCAGCTCCCAGGGGGCTTTCACAGATACGCAGTATTTT.